Listed below are T cell receptor beta chains from one sample, sequenced in a study of blood T cell repertoires in COVID-19. Measured with immunoSEQ multiplex PCR; TCRdb has only the in-frame clones, and not every one. The table has roughly 73,000 clones, about 88% seen once. The source material was peripheral blood. The receptors were sampled from a man older than 75 with acute or convalescent COVID-19. CDR3s include the opening cysteine and the closing phenylalanine or tryptophan. The order of the fields is V gene, D gene, CDR3 protein. D genes are given only for firm matches.

>TRBV5-6|.
CASVPQGRWDEQYF
>TRBV10-3|.
CARQIEQFF
>TRBV24-1|TRBD1
CATSDPRTGGVNEQFF
>TRBV5-4|.
CASSLELELDTQYF
>TRBV3-1/TRBV3-2|.
CASSHQATEAFF
>TRBV11-2|TRBD1
CATGQGAYNEQFF
>TRBV7-8|.
CASSLVGGGLSGNTIYF
>TRBV2|TRBD2
CASSESRAGAGANVLTF
>TRBV5-1|.
CASSLVAGQRPLVF
>TRBV2|TRBD2
CASSERGLAAPWDTQYF
>TRBV6-5|.
CASRAGTSNTEAFF